Sequencing of this T cell receptor beta chain was carried out in a study of shared clonotypes between healthy human individuals. Details on this clone: What it recognizes is unknown.

Study results and caveats: The naive CD4 repertoires of a handful of donors were compared, and approximately 4.5% of clonotypes were shared.

Only CD45RO-negative cells positively selected for CCR7 counted as naive CD8 cells, so terminally differentiated effector memory CD45RA+ cells were excluded. Germline lookup yields CDR1 SEHNR and CDR2 FQNEAQ (reference sequence). The CDR3 runs 14 residues. Trimming cost V 1 base and J 8 bases, with 12 bases left between them. The genomic DNA of each subset was split evenly across several immunoSEQ plates. Using immunoSEQ multiplex PCR, the repertoire was profiled, and TCRdb retains in-frame clones only, with some absent. The sample comprises about 2 million clones, about 95% of which are singletons, and approximately 1.2% rests with the top ten.

This chain uses TRBV7-9 with TRBJ2-4; D remains unclear. Sequenced: naive CD8+ T cells sorted from blood. The sequence came from a man aged 18 to 29 in good health. The CDR3 region is CASSLGAAKDIQYF. As DNA, the CDR3 is TGTGCCAGCAGCTTAGGAGCAGCGAAGGACATTCAGTACTTC.